This T cell receptor beta chain was captured in a study of cytomegalovirus exposure and HLA in healthy donors. Regarding the study as a whole: Beyond CMV serostatus, there was no information to go on about immune exposure.

Participants comprised healthy donors of bone marrow. The PCR made use of 60 Vbeta and 13 Jbeta primers. The authors' processing: Approximately 11 million of tens of millions of unique TCR beta chains were shared, per a later count. Profiling relied on immunoSEQ multiplex PCR, and the TCRdb table lists in-frame clones only, not all of them. V and J calls and clone size are as listed in that table; D and trimming were resolved from the DNA. The sample consists of approximately 240,000 clones, 70% to 80% of them appearing once. V was pared by 5 bases and J by 3 bases, with 17 bases between. CDR1 and CDR2 (germline): MNHEY, SVGAGI. The CDR3 consists of 15 residues. About this clone: Antigen: not known.

The rearrangement uses TRBV6-5 and TRBJ2-7, with D uncertain. The receptor's source is a woman aged 55-69 years in good health and CMV-seropositive. Sequenced sample: PBMCs. CDR3 sequence: CASSVNSRIFYEQYF. The CDR3 bases are TGTGCCAGCAGTGTGAATAGCCGAATCTTCTACGAGCAGTACTTC.